This T cell receptor beta chain emerged from a study of T cells in Graves' hyperthyroidism and ophthalmopathy. Overall study results and limits: It was a median around 6 months before onset that the model predicted ophthalmopathy.

This clonotype was picked up many times. Its antigen is currently unknown. It was RNA transcripts that yielded the amplified TCR beta CDR3 regions. A first-round RT-PCR of the TCR CDR3 used the HTBI primer set. MiXCR was run by TCRdb on the multiplex PCR reads, yielding one entry per CDR3 protein. The sample includes 300,000 to 450,000 distinct CDR3 sequences, about 15% seen only once; the top ten take about 18%. Germline V gives CDR1 KGHSH, CDR2 LQKENI. V shed 6 bases and J shed 6 bases, with 14 bases lying between them. CDR3 size: 14 residues. The rearrangement uses TRBV18 and TRBJ1-4; TRBD1 is a possible D gene (5 bases). The source is a woman aged 25-40 years with Graves' ophthalmopathy. Sequenced input: blood. CDR3 DNA sequence: TGTGCCAGCTCGGACCAGGTGGGGGATGAAAAACTGTTTTTT. It is translated as CASSDQVGDEKLFF.